These 2 T cell receptor beta chains were all obtained from the same sample, sequenced in a study of blood T cell repertoires in COVID-19. The table came from immunoSEQ multiplex PCR; TCRdb's copy has only in-frame clones and leaves some out. The sample yields over 130,000 clones, around 82% seen once. The sequencing input was PBMCs or T cells enriched from blood (not recorded which). Receptors originate from a man between 50 and 59 years old in a cohort exposed to, infected with or recovered from COVID-19 (not recorded which).

The chain has TRBV10-3 and TRBJ2-3, with D possibly being TRBD2 (6 bases). V lost 10 bases to trimming and J lost 4 bases, with 18 bases between them. Looked up from germline, CDR1 is ENHRY and CDR2 is SYGVKD. This CDR3 region has 14 residues. The CDR3 loop reads CASHRGIRADTQYF. CDR3 sequence (DNA): TGTGCCAGCCACCGGGGGATCAGGGCAGATACGCAGTATTTT.

The J gene is TRBJ2-5, the V gene TRBV29-1; D gene uncertain. Germline V gene lookup returns CDR1 SQVTM and CDR2 ANQGSEA. V was pared by 4 bases and J by 7 bases, with 13 bases between. This CDR3 has 12 amino acids. This chain's CDR3 is CSVGQAPGTQYF. As DNA, the CDR3 is TGCAGCGTTGGTCAGGCCCCAGGGACCCAGTACTTC.